One sample yielded the 29 T cell receptor beta chains listed below, sequenced in a study of cytomegalovirus exposure and HLA in healthy donors. The PCR employed 60 Vbeta primers together with 13 Jbeta primers. Data came from immunoSEQ multiplex PCR; TCRdb stores just in-frame clones and leaves some out. The table lists over 95,000 clones, around 76% of them singletons, with roughly an eighth in the top ten. Source material: PBMCs. These receptors all come from a woman aged 40 to 50 in good health and CMV-seropositive.

The V and J genes are TRBV2 and TRBJ2-7; D unresolved. V dropped 7 bases and J dropped 0 bases, with 13 bases sitting between them. This CDR3 spans 14 amino acids. In germline, CDR1 is SNHLY, CDR2 FYNNEI. CDR3 in amino acids: CASKEAHPSYEQYF. As DNA, the CDR3 is TGTGCCAGCAAGGAAGCACATCCCTCCTACGAGCAGTACTTC. Complete variable domain (other parts from reference TRBV2 and TRBJ2-7): EPEVTQTPSHQVTQMGQEVILRCVPISNHLYFYWYRQILGQKVEFLVSFYNNEISEKSEIFDDQFSVERPDGSNFTLKIRSTKLEDSAMYFCASKEAHPSYEQYFGPGTRLTVT.

The chain uses TRBV23-1 and TRBJ2-1; 8 nucleotides align to TRBD2. TRBV23-1 carries the ORF label, with uncertain function. V dropped 7 bases and J dropped 5; count of bases not matched to a gene: 4. The CDR3 extends over 13 amino acids. The CDR3 spells CASNGGAHNEQFF. CDR3 in DNA: TGCGCCAGCAACGGGGGGGCCCACAATGAGCAGTTCTTC.

V is TRBV6-5 and J is TRBJ1-2, with D tentatively TRBD1 (6 bases). Trimming shortened V by 2 bases and J by 3 bases, and 16 bases separated the two germline ends. In germline, CDR1 is MNHEY, CDR2 SVGAGI. The CDR3 covers 16 residues. The CDR3: CASSYGGLQGYYGYTF. As DNA, the CDR3 is TGTGCCAGCAGTTACGGGGGCCTACAGGGTTACTATGGCTACACCTTC.

CDR3 sequence: CASRTGGVGGTEAFF. The CDR3 DNA sequence: TGTGCCAGCAGAACCGGGGGGGTAGGCGGCACTGAAGCTTTCTTT. This sequence joins TRBV6-5 and TRBJ1-1; possibly TRBD1 for D (5 bases). V was pared by 6 bases and J by 4 bases, with 18 bases between. Germline CDR1 is MNHEY and CDR2 is SVGAGI. The CDR3 totals 15 residues.

The V and J genes are TRBV6-1 and TRBJ1-1, with 11 positions matching TRBD1. CDR1 is MNHNS and CDR2 is SASEGT in the germline V gene. Trimming at V came to 2 bases and at J to 4 bases, leaving 6 bases not matched to a gene. This CDR3 region has 16 residues. In nucleotides, the CDR3 is TGTGCCAGCAGTGAAACGACCGGGACAGGGGGCACTGAAGCTTTCTTT. Translated: CASSETTGTGGTEAFF.

This sequence joins TRBV5-6 and TRBJ2-2, with D possibly matching TRBD1 (6 bases). This CDR3 has 16 amino acids. Between the trimmed V and J ends, which lost 1 base and 4 bases, there was a span of 14 bases. The germline CDR1 and CDR2 sequences are SGHDT and YYEEEE. The CDR3 nucleotides are TGTGCCAGCAGCTTGAACAGGGTGGGGAGCACCGGGGAGCTGTTTTTT. It encodes CASSLNRVGSTGELFF.

The chain combines TRBV19 with TRBJ2-1; D unresolved. CDR3 length: 13 residues. Trimming took off 5 bases at V and 9 bases at J, with 14 bases between the two ends. Germline CDR1 reads LNHDA; CDR2 reads SQIVND (reference sequence). The CDR3 loop is CASSLLNGGEQFF. In DNA form, the CDR3 reads TGTGCCAGTAGTCTTTTAAACGGTGGTGAGCAGTTCTTC.

V and J are TRBV11-2 and TRBJ1-2, with D unresolved. CDR3 size: 13 residues. CDR1 SGHAT and CDR2 FQNNGV come from the germline V gene. V gave up 2 bases and J gave up 4 bases, with 8 bases separating them. The DNA of the CDR3 is TGTGCCAGCAGCTTATCCGGGGTCTATGGCTACACCTTC. Translated: CASSLSGVYGYTF. Full variable domain (missing parts from reference TRBV11-2 and TRBJ1-2): EAGVAQSPRYKIIEKRQSVAFWCNPISGHATLYWYQQILGQGPKLLIQFQNNGVVDDSQLPKDRFSAERLKGVDSTLKIQPAKLEDSAVYLCASSLSGVYGYTFGSGTRLTVV.

V and J are TRBV6-1 and TRBJ2-3; 8 bases are shared with TRBD2. The CDR3 contains 14 residues. Per germline, CDR1 MNHNS and CDR2 SASEGT. The V and J ends lost 10 bases and 6 bases, in that order; junction bases with no gene match: 12. CDR3 bases: TGTGCCACCACGCCGGGGGGCGGGGGGGATACGCAGTATTTT. Encoded protein: CATTPGGGGDTQYF.

The chain couples TRBV28 to TRBJ2-7; no clear D gene. This CDR3 is 13 amino acids long. The V end was cut by 6 bases, the J end by 5 bases, with 14 bases between. Germline V gives CDR1 MDHEN, CDR2 SYDVKM. CDR3 residues: CASREAPRDEQYF. The CDR3 bases are TGTGCCAGCAGGGAAGCCCCACGGGACGAGCAGTACTTC.

The chain couples TRBV6-1 to TRBJ2-7; 7 nucleotides agree with TRBD2. The CDR3 is made up of 14 amino acids. Germline-derived CDR1 and CDR2 are MNHNS and SASEGT. Trimming took 1 base from V and 2 from J; bases not matched to a gene: 2. DNA for the CDR3: TGTGCCAGCAGTGAAGGGGGGACTACCTACGAGCAGTACTTC. This gives the protein CASSEGGTTYEQYF.

The chain combines TRBV27 with TRBJ1-4; the match to TRBD1 covers 7 bases. V shed 6 bases and J 7 bases; nucleotides not matched to a gene: 8. Germline CDR1 and CDR2: MNHEY and SMNVEV (reference sequence). CDR3 length: 14 amino acids. In DNA, the CDR3 is TGTGCCAGCAGCCGACAGGGTAGAAGTGAAAAACTGTTTTTT. Protein: CASSRQGRSEKLFF.

This clone was picked up one time. The genes are TRBV5-1 and TRBJ1-5, with a weak D call TRBD1 (5 bases). Trimming cost V 2 bases and J 5 bases, with 14 bases left between them. This CDR3 comprises 15 residues. The germline CDR1 and CDR2 sequences are SGHRS and YFSETQ. The CDR3 protein is CASSLSNPGDQPQHF. In DNA form, the CDR3 reads TGCGCCAGCAGCTTATCGAACCCGGGGGATCAGCCCCAGCATTTT.

The rearrangement uses TRBV5-1 and TRBJ1-2; weak D call: TRBD1 (6 bases). Per germline, CDR1 SGHRS and CDR2 YFSETQ. V was trimmed by 0 bases and J by 2 bases, leaving 8 bases between them. The CDR3 runs to 14 residues. Here the CDR3 DNA reads TGCGCCAGCAGCTTGGGTACAGGGAACTATGGCTACACCTTC. Protein sequence: CASSLGTGNYGYTF.

The V gene is TRBV7-8, the J gene TRBJ2-1; perhaps TRBD2 as D (6 bases). The V and J ends lost 1 base and 6 bases respectively, with 16 bases between them. Germline loops: CDR1 SGHVS, CDR2 FQNEAQ. CDR3 length equals 16 residues. CDR3 DNA sequence: TGTGCCAGCAGCTTAGGGTCCGGGACTCCCCGCAATGAGCAGTTCTTC. This encodes CASSLGSGTPRNEQFF.

The chain joins TRBV15 to TRBJ1-1; D gene uncertain. The CDR3 runs to 10 residues. V lost 10 bases to trimming and J lost 4 bases, with 7 bases between them. Germline CDR1 reads LNHNV; CDR2 reads YYDKDF (reference sequence). The CDR3 DNA sequence: TGTGCCAGCCAGTCCACTGAAGCTTTCTTT. Its protein is CASQSTEAFF. Variable domain in full (rest from reference TRBV15 and TRBJ1-1): DAMVIQNPRYQVTQFGKPVTLSCSQTLNHNVMYWYQQKSSQAPKLLFHYYDKDFNNEADTPDNFQSRRPNTSFCFLDIRSPGLGDTAMYLCASQSTEAFFGQGTRLTVV.

The J gene is TRBJ2-7, the V gene TRBV28; no reliable D call. Germline V CDR1 and CDR2: MDHEN, SYDVKM. V shed 5 bases and J shed 8 bases, with 22 bases lying between them. This CDR3 is 15 amino acids long. The CDR3 loop reads CASSPIDTNGGKQYF. The CDR3 bases are TGTGCCAGCAGTCCCATTGACACCAACGGTGGCAAGCAGTACTTC.

This chain links TRBV7-2 with TRBJ2-7; 7 bases are shared with TRBD2. Germline values: CDR1 SGHTA, CDR2 FQGNSA. Trimming took 5 bases from V and 2 from J; bases not matched to a gene: 9. The CDR3 is 15 residues long. CDR3 bases: TGTGCCAGCAGCCCCAGGACTAGGGGAGCCTACGAGCAGTACTTC. Encoded protein: CASSPRTRGAYEQYF.

This chain's CDR3 is CASSGVSGAGRVGKAFF. The CDR3 DNA sequence: TGTGCCAGCAGTGGGGTGTCGGGAGCAGGGAGGGTGGGAAAAGCTTTCTTT. The chain carries TRBV6-1 and TRBJ1-1, with D perhaps TRBD1 (5 bases). CDR1 and CDR2 from the germline V gene are MNHNS and SASEGT. The CDR3 sequence is 17 residues long. V was clipped by 4 bases and J by 9 bases, with 27 bases between them.

About this clone: Other DNA sequences in the same sample also yield this CDR3. The rearrangement links TRBV5-6 to TRBJ1-3, with unresolved D. Looked up from germline, CDR1 is SGHDT and CDR2 is YYEEEE. There are 13 residues in the CDR3. V was trimmed by 0 bases and J by 4 bases, leaving 5 bases between them. CDR3 DNA sequence: TGTGCCAGCAGCTTGGCGGGAGGAAACACCATATATTTT. Translated: CASSLAGGNTIYF.

This chain connects TRBV6-5 to TRBJ2-5, with D possibly being TRBD2 (5 bases). The CDR3 is made up of 15 amino acids. CDR1 and CDR2 from the germline V gene are MNHEY and SVGAGI. The V and J ends lost 2 bases and 5 bases respectively, with 15 bases between them. The CDR3 here is CASSYAGNRRETQYF. CDR3 nucleotides: TGTGCCAGCAGTTACGCCGGGAACCGAAGGGAGACCCAGTACTTC.

This chain connects TRBV6-5 to TRBJ1-1; tentatively, D is TRBD1 (5 bases). Between the trimmed V and J ends, which lost 1 base and 1 base, there was a span of 7 bases. From germline, CDR1 is MNHEY and CDR2 SVGAGI. CDR3 length equals 14 residues. CDR3 nucleotides: TGTGCCAGCAGTTACTTTCAGGGGAACACTGAAGCTTTCTTT. This encodes CASSYFQGNTEAFF.

The genes are TRBV28 and TRBJ1-1; tentative D call: TRBD1 (5 bases). This CDR3 region has 12 residues. V was cut by 3 bases and J by 13 bases, with 15 bases left in between. Germline lookup yields CDR1 MDHEN and CDR2 SYDVKM. CDR3 region: CASSFRKGRGFF. Written as DNA, the CDR3 is TGTGCCAGCAGTTTTCGGAAGGGTAGGGGTTTCTTT. The entire variable domain, with the rest obtained from reference TRBV28 and TRBJ1-1, is as follows: DVKVTQSSRYLVKRTGEKVFLECVQDMDHENMFWYRQDPGLGLRLIYFSYDVKMKEKGDIPEGYSVSREKKERFSLILESASTNQTSMYLCASSFRKGRGFFGQGTRLTVV.

The genes are TRBV2 and TRBJ1-1, with TRBD1 matching over 8 bases. The germline CDR1 and CDR2 sequences are SNHLY and FYNNEI. The length of the CDR3 is 14 residues. The V segment lost 3 bases and the J segment 5 bases; nucleotides outside the gene matches: 5. This CDR3 reads CASSEGQDQTEAFF. CDR3 nucleotides: TGTGCCAGCAGTGAGGGACAGGATCAGACTGAAGCTTTCTTT.

The chain is built from TRBV30 and TRBJ1-2; TRBD1 matches at 8 bases. This CDR3 is built from 14 residues. The V and J ends lost 2 bases and 7 bases, in that order; junction bases with no gene match: 9. CDR1 and CDR2 (germline): GTSNPN, SVGIG (reference sequence). The CDR3 DNA is TGTGCCTGGAGTTTTTGGACAGGGTGGTCTGGCTACACCTTC. Encoded protein: CAWSFWTGWSGYTF. The full variable domain, rest sourced from reference TRBV30 and TRBJ1-2, is SQTIHQWPATLVQPVGSPLSLECTVEGTSNPNLYWYRQAAGRGLQLLFYSVGIGQISSEVPQNLSASRPQDRQFILSSKKLLLSDSGFYLCAWSFWTGWSGYTFGSGTRLTVV.

V gene TRBV13 combines with J gene TRBJ1-5, with D perhaps matching TRBD1 (6 bases). CDR1 and CDR2 from the germline V gene are PRHDT and FYEKMQ (reference sequence). V was pared by 2 bases and J by 1 base, with 6 bases between. The CDR3 covers 14 residues. Here the CDR3 DNA reads TGTGCCAGCAGCTTAAGGGGGAGCAATCAGCCCCAGCATTTT. It codes for CASSLRGSNQPQHF.

V gene TRBV7-2 combines with J gene TRBJ1-3; possible D gene TRBD1, 5 bases. The germline V gene has CDR1 SGHTA and CDR2 FQGNSA. The V gene lost 1 base and the J gene lost 0 bases, with 13 bases spanning the gap. The CDR3 runs 17 residues. The CDR3: CASSLGPGRTSGNTIYF. The CDR3 DNA reads TGTGCCAGCAGCTTAGGCCCAGGGAGGACCTCTGGAAACACCATATATTTT.

V and J are TRBV7-2 and TRBJ1-6; perhaps TRBD1 as D (5 bases). This CDR3 is 14 amino acids long. Germline-derived CDR1 and CDR2 are SGHTA and FQGNSA. Trimming removed 5 bases at V and 7 bases at J, with 12 bases between. CDR3 DNA: TGTGCCAGCAGCCCGCAGGGTAGGAATTCACCCCTCCACTTT. Residues: CASSPQGRNSPLHF. Together with reference TRBV7-2 and TRBJ1-6, the CDR3 gives the full variable domain: GAGVSQSPSNKVTEKGKDVELRCDPISGHTALYWYRQSLGQGLEFLIYFQGNSAPDKSGLPSDRFSAERTGGSVSTLTIQRTQQEDSAVYLCASSPQGRNSPLHFGNGTRLTVT.

This chain connects TRBV2 to TRBJ2-1, with D hard to call. The germline V gene has CDR1 SNHLY and CDR2 FYNNEI. The V end was cut by 8 bases, the J end by 0 bases, with 11 bases between. The CDR3 consists of 14 residues. CDR3 loop: CASLPPSSYNEQFF. The CDR3, as DNA: TGTGCCAGCTTGCCCCCGAGCTCCTACAATGAGCAGTTCTTC.